This is a list of T cell receptor beta chains from one sample in a study of blood T cell repertoires in COVID-19. Sequencing used immunoSEQ multiplex PCR; TCRdb keeps in-frame clones, though not all of them. The sample lists about 87,000 clones, roughly 76% occurring once. The specimen was peripheral blood. These TCRs come from a woman in her forties or fifties with acute or convalescent COVID-19. The CDR3 runs from the conserved cysteine through the conserved F or W. A D gene is named only where the DNA matches it firmly. For some rows the clone size is stated as once, few or many, or as a class when expanded; others skip it.

clone size,J gene,V gene,CDR3 length,D gene,CDR3 DNA,CDR3 protein
.,TRBJ1-2,TRBV30,13,.,TGTGCCTGGAGTGCCGGGACATCCTATGGCTACACCTTC,CAWSAGTSYGYTF
few,TRBJ1-3,TRBV10-3,20,.,TGTGCCATCAGTGGTAGGAGCGAGCGGGGACCGAGCGATTTTGGAAACACCATATATTTT,CAISGRSERGPSDFGNTIYF
.,TRBJ1-6,TRBV5-6,14,.,TGTGCCAGCAGCTTGGGGAAGGGAGATTCACCCCTCCACTTT,CASSLGKGDSPLHF
.,TRBJ2-5,TRBV20-1,15,TRBD1,TGCAGTGCTAGTCCACAGGGGACAGCCCAAGAGACCCAGTACTTC,CSASPQGTAQETQYF
.,TRBJ1-6,TRBV7-9,14,.,TGTGCCAGCAGCGACCCTGGGGGCTCTTCACCCCTCCACTTT,CASSDPGGSSPLHF
few,TRBJ1-1,TRBV7-9,17,.,TGTGCCAGCAGCCCCATTCTCATCACAACACCGAACACTGAAGCTTTCTTT,CASSPILITTPNTEAFF
.,TRBJ1-2,TRBV20-1,11,.,TGCAGTGCTATGATGGGAGGCGGCTACACCTTC,CSAMMGGGYTF
.,TRBJ1-1,TRBV28,11,TRBD1,TGTGCCAGTCTCGGACAGGGCCAAGCTTTCTTT,CASLGQGQAFF
.,TRBJ2-7,TRBV7-9,13,.,TGTGCCAGCAGCGATAGGGGATCCTACGAGCAGTACTTC,CASSDRGSYEQYF
.,TRBJ1-5,TRBV28,13,TRBD1,TGTGCCACAGCAGGGGGCGGGAATCAGCCCCAGCATTTT,CATAGGGNQPQHF
once,TRBJ1-3,TRBV9,17,TRBD1,TGTGCCAGCAGCCCTCATCCCCAGGGGGGCTCTGGAAACACCATATATTTT,CASSPHPQGGSGNTIYF